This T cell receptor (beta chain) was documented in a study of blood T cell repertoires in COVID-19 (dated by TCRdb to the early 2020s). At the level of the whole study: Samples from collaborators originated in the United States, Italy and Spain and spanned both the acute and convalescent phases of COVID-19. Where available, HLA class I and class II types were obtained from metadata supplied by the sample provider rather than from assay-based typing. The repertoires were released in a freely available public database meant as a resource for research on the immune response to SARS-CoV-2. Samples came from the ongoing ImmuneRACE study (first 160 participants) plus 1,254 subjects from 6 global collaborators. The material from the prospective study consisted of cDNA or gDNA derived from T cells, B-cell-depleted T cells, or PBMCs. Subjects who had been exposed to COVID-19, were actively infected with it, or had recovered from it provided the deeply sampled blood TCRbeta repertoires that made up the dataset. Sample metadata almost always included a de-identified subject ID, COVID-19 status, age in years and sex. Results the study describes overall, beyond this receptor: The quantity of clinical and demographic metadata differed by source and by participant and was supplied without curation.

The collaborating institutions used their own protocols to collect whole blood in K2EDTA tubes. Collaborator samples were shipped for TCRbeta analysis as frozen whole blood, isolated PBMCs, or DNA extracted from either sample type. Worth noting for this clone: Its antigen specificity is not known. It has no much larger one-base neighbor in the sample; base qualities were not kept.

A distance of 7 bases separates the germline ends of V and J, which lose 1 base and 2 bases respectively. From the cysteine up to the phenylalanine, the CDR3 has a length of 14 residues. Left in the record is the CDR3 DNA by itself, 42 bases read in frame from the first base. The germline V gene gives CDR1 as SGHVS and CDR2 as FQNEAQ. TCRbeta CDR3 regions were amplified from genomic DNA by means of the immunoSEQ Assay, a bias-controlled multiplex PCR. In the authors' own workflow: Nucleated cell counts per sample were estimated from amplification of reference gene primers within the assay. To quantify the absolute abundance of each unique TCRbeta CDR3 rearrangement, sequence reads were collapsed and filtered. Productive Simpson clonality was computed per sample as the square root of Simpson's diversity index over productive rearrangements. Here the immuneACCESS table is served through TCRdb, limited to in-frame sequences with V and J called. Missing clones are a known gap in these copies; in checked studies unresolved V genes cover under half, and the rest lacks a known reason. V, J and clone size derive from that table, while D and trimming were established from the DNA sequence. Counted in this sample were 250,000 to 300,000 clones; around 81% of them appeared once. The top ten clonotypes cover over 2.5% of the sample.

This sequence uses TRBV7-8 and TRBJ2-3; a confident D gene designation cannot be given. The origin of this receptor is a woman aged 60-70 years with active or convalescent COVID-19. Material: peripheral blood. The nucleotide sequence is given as TGTGCCAGCAGCTTAGGCAGTTTCACAGATACGCAGTATTTT. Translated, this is CASSLGSFTDTQYF.